This T cell receptor beta chain was sequenced in a study of cytomegalovirus exposure and HLA in healthy donors. With 60 Vbeta and 13 Jbeta primers, the PCR was carried out. The table came from immunoSEQ multiplex PCR; TCRdb's copy has only in-frame clones and leaves some out. This table has more than 85,000 clones, 12% to 15% appearing once. The V and J ends lost 2 bases and 0 bases respectively, with 11 bases between them. The length of the CDR3 is 15 residues. From germline, CDR1 is SGHTA and CDR2 FQGTGA. The chain combines TRBV7-3 with TRBJ2-7, with D perhaps TRBD1 (5 bases). The source of this sequence is a female donor in good health and CMV-seronegative. The sequencing input was PBMCs. The CDR3 is CASSLGRVGSYEQYF. The DNA of the CDR3 is TGTGCCAGCAGCTTAGGCAGGGTGGGCTCCTACGAGCAGTACTTC.